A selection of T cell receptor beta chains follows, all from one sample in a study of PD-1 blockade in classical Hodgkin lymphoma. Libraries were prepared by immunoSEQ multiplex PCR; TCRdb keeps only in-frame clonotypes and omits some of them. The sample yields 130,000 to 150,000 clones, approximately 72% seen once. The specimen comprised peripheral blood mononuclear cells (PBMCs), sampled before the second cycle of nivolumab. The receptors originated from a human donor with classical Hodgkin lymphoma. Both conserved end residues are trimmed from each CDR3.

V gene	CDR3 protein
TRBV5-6	ASSLGQDYGYT
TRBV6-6	ASFRTGNTEAF
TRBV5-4	ASRPDRGSYNEQF
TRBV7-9	ASTRFPNYGYT
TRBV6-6	ASSPNRGRNTIY
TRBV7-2	ASSLLGGGVSYNEQF
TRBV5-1	ASSLTSGRNEQF
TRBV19	ASSIDRQGTSYGYT
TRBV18	ASSPLGTGSYEQY
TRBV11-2	ASSLGQNYGYT
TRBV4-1	ASSLDRDEQY
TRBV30	AWSERFEAF
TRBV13	ASSLSPPEAF
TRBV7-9	ASSLAPGALGANEKLF
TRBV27	ASSADPRDTIY
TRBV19	ASSIDPLAGSLNEQF
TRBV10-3	AITLRWTGQKEKLF
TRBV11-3	ASSSPCTVNYGYT
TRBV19	ASSGTSPFEKLF
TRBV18	ASSSLRPGQGGYGYT
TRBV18	ASSGGSQGDTQY
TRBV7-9	ASSLGRDTQY
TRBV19	ASSIDPQGAMDEQF
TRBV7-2	ASSLMEGTQY